The entry below describes one T cell receptor (beta chain). Its antigen is unknown. The input lacks base qualities; no much larger clone sits a single base away. The sample's treatment or condition, from its label and the paper: randomized to nivolumab then ipilimumab (arm A) or the reverse (arm B). None of the patients in the trial had previously been given DNA-damaging chemotherapy. On a FACS Aria II flow cytometer, live CD3+CD8+ cells that were negative for CD19 and CD56 were sorted from thawed PBMCs. Samples came from patients with melanoma in CheckMate 064, a randomized, open-label phase II trial of sequential checkpoint blockade. Peripheral blood mononuclear cells were obtained through leukapheresis, purified using Ficoll-Paque, and frozen in human serum containing roughly 10% DMSO. Right after sorting, the blood CD3+CD8+ cells were verified to be >95% pure, and DNA extraction followed. This entry comes from a study of sequential checkpoint blockade in melanoma (dated by TCRdb to the late 2010s). Concerning the study at large: In a 1:1 randomization, patients received either first-line nivolumab then ipilimumab (arm A) or ipilimumab then nivolumab (arm B). Maintenance nivolumab came after both trial sequences.

On the study overall, not on this receptor specifically: The model for predicting response that combines TCR metrics with mutation burden needs to be validated in larger, independent patient cohorts.

TCRbeta CDR3 regions were immunosequenced from genomic DNA with the immunoSEQ Assay. Before high-throughput sequencing, the genomic DNA was amplified using bias-controlled multiplex PCR. From the authors' description of their analysis: To quantify the absolute abundance of each unique TCRbeta CDR3 region, the sequences were collapsed and filtered. Clonality was defined as 1 minus Pielou's evenness and was calculated using productive rearrangements only. A previously published method was used to identify clones with significantly greater frequencies in on-treatment samples than in baseline samples. Drawn from immuneACCESS, this table holds only the in-frame rearrangements with V and J called that TCRdb kept. Clones are partly lost; checked studies trace under half to an unresolved V gene and leave the rest unexplained. V and J calls and clone size are given by that table; D and trimming were obtained from the DNA. This sample holds fewer than 50,000 clones; 70% to 90% were observed only once. Around 12% of the sample is held by the ten biggest clonotypes.

The CDR3 runs 17 residues from the cysteine to the phenylalanine. CDR3 DNA only is kept here, 51 bases in frame from base 1. V and J lose 3 bases and 0 bases, and a span of 18 bases separates them. Based on the germline V gene (reference sequence), the CDR1 and CDR2 sequences are GTSNPN and SVGIG. The sample consisted of CD8+ T cells sorted from blood (inferred from file names), taken from a patient given nivolumab and ipilimumab in sequence. The receptor's source is a human donor with melanoma. Recombination joined TRBV30 with TRBJ2-1; the D region possibly corresponds to TRBD2 (6 bases align). The sequenced DNA: TGTGCCTGGAGAGGGAGGTGGGAAGGGAGCTCCTACAATGAGCAGTTCTTC. This encodes CAWRGRWEGSSYNEQFF.